The entry that follows covers one T cell receptor beta chain sequence. Genomic DNA (from each subset) was split evenly across several immunoSEQ plates. Generated by immunoSEQ multiplex PCR, the TCRdb table keeps only in-frame clones and is missing some. This sample has over 700,000 clones, with around 70% found just once. The data belong to a study of shared clonotypes between healthy human individuals. The overall study: Every donor yielded three CD4 naive, three CD4 memory, two CD8 naive and one CD8 memory plate.

A CD45RA+ naive subset and a CD45RA-negative memory subset were split from CD4+ cells. After removal of 4 bases from V and 6 bases from J, the junction contained 3 bases not matched to a gene. Germline V gene data show CDR1 as MGHDK and CDR2 as SYGVNS. CDR3 length: 14 amino acids. The sample comprised memory CD4+ T cells sorted from blood. The subset: CD45RA-negative fraction. V and J are TRBV25-1 and TRBJ1-4, with 9 bases fitting TRBD1. The TCR was taken from a woman aged 30 to 39 in good health. The CDR3, as DNA: TGTGCCAGCAGTGGCGGGACAGGGTATGAAAAACTGTTTTTT. The encoded protein is CASSGGTGYEKLFF.